Detailed here is one T cell receptor beta chain. Its target is not known. A J-beta primer mix and a sample-barcoded 5' primer were used in a second PCR of about 7 to 11 cycles. From the 5' RACE reads, TCRdb called clonotypes with MiXCR, one entry per CDR3 protein. The data contain roughly 560,000 distinct CDR3 sequences, 24% of them seen just once; the ten biggest clones take up 8.7%. Trimming took 7 bases from V and 6 from J, leaving 16 bases between them. The CDR3 spans 14 residues. The authors drew about 10 milliliters of peripheral blood from each donor. This record comes from a study of blood T cells in healthy people across ages. Broader study findings: TCR beta diversity per million T cells fell roughly linearly with age.

This sample also belongs to another study, concerning T cells of mothers and their children. That work adds: Each 15 ul cDNA reaction used roughly 1.6 ug RNA; all RNA was used. Each child contributed about 3 million TCR beta CDR3 reads, while each mother contributed over 9.5 million.

This receptor was taken from a boy between 10 and 17 years old in good health. This rearrangement joins TRBV12-3 or TRBV12-4 to TRBJ1-5, with unresolved D. The sequenced sample was blood. The CDR3 protein is CASTGGTSGQPQHF. DNA of the CDR3: TGTGCCAGCACGGGAGGTACATCGGGTCAGCCCCAGCATTTT.